The 4 T cell receptor beta chains reported below all come from one sample, sequenced in a study of cytomegalovirus exposure and HLA in healthy donors. This table comes from immunoSEQ multiplex PCR, and its TCRdb copy is limited to in-frame clones, with some not included. The sample has roughly 240,000 clones; around nine tenths are singletons. Sequenced input: PBMCs. The origin of the receptors is a young man in good health and CMV-seronegative.

V gene TRBV28 combines with J gene TRBJ1-2, with 7 nucleotides matching TRBD1. Germline-derived CDR1 and CDR2 are MDHEN and SYDVKM. V lost 6 bases to trimming and J lost 4 bases; unmatched junction nucleotides: 11. The CDR3 totals 15 residues. The CDR3 nucleotides read TGTGCCAGCAGCCGACAGCCGGGACAGAGCTATGGCTACACCTTC. Translated: CASSRQPGQSYGYTF.

The rearrangement uses TRBV4-3 and TRBJ2-2; the match to TRBD2 covers 12 bases. V trimming: 1 base; J trimming: 0 bases; junction bases outside the gene matches: 12. The germline CDR1 and CDR2 sequences are LGHNA and YSLEER. The CDR3 consists of 21 residues. CDR3 sequence: CASSQVGGPGTSGSNTGELFF. The CDR3 DNA sequence: TGCGCCAGCAGCCAAGTGGGGGGACCCGGGACTAGCGGGTCGAACACCGGGGAGCTGTTTTTT.

The J gene is TRBJ2-1, the V gene TRBV29-1; D ambiguous. CDR1 is SQVTM, CDR2 ANQGSEA, per germline. Trimming pared 6 bases from V and 9 bases from J, leaving 18 bases between. The CDR3 is made up of 13 amino acids. CDR3 in DNA: TGCAGCGTCTGGGCCAGGCAAACTGGTGAGCAGTTCTTC. Its protein product is CSVWARQTGEQFF.

The J gene is TRBJ2-1, the V gene TRBV7-2, with 7 bases fitting TRBD2. The CDR3 has 14 residues. V lost 3 bases and J lost 2; bases outside the gene matches: 1. The germline V gene encodes CDR1 SGHTA and CDR2 FQGNSA. Here the CDR3 DNA reads TGTGCCAGCAGCTTCCGGGGGGCCTACAATGAGCAGTTCTTC. Translated: CASSFRGAYNEQFF.